These T cell receptor beta chains were read from a single sample in a study of T cell changes during pregnancy in multiple sclerosis. Produced via immunoSEQ multiplex PCR; TCRdb's table is partial and in-frame only. This table holds approximately 41,000 clones, 90% found once. This specimen was CD4+ T cells from peripheral blood mononuclear cells, taken in the second trimester of pregnancy. These TCRs come from a female donor with multiple sclerosis, enrolled in a pregnancy study. The CDR3 runs from the conserved cysteine through the conserved F or W. The order of the fields is V gene, clone size, J gene, D gene, CDR3 protein, CDR3 DNA. A D gene is named only where the DNA matches it firmly. Expanded clones are given a class, and other clones once, few, many or no size at all.

TRBV7-2	-	TRBJ1-4	-	CASSLGDGNEKLFF	TGTGCCAGCAGCTTAGGCGACGGGAATGAAAAACTGTTTTTT
TRBV6-1	once	TRBJ2-7	-	CASSVGVSEQYF	TGTGCCAGCAGTGTAGGGGTCAGCGAGCAGTACTTC
TRBV9	-	TRBJ1-2	-	CASSVSGAGYTF	TGTGCCAGCAGCGTATCAGGGGCAGGCTACACCTTC
TRBV2	-	TRBJ1-1	-	CASRVTKGIAEAFF	TGTGCCAGCAGAGTCACCAAGGGGATCGCTGAAGCTTTCTTT
TRBV7-2	-	TRBJ2-3	TRBD2	CASSSRLAGNTDTQYF	TGTGCCAGCAGCTCAAGACTAGCGGGAAACACAGATACGCAGTATTTT
TRBV10-1	-	TRBJ2-2	TRBD1	CACDLGQAYTGELFF	TGCGCCTGCGATTTAGGACAGGCTTACACCGGGGAGCTGTTTTTT
TRBV13	-	TRBJ1-1	-	CASSGRQLLVNTEAFF	TGTGCCAGCAGCGGACGACAGTTACTTGTGAACACTGAAGCTTTCTTT
TRBV7-6	-	TRBJ2-3	TRBD1	CASSLGSGGGTDTQYF	TGTGCCAGCAGCTTAGGATCAGGGGGCGGCACAGATACGCAGTATTTT
TRBV5-6	once	TRBJ2-3	TRBD1	CASRSGGTGITDTQYF	TGTGCCAGCAGGTCAGGGGGTACAGGTATTACAGATACGCAGTATTTT
TRBV7-8	-	TRBJ1-2	-	CASSHTGFYGYTF	TGTGCCAGCAGCCACACAGGGTTCTATGGCTACACCTTC
TRBV28	few	TRBJ2-4	-	CASSLPTGRAGNIQYF	TGTGCCAGCAGTTTACCCACAGGACGGGCCGGGAACATTCAGTACTTC
TRBV14	once	TRBJ2-1	TRBD1	CASNYRGENNEQFF	TGTGCCAGCAATTACAGGGGGGAGAACAATGAGCAGTTCTTC
TRBV5-8	-	TRBJ2-7	-	CASSVGQTRGEQYF	TGTGCCAGCAGCGTCGGGCAGACTAGGGGCGAGCAGTACTTC
TRBV4-1	-	TRBJ2-7	TRBD2	CASSQGRLAGQHEQYF	TGCGCCAGCAGCCAGGGTCGACTAGCGGGTCAGCACGAGCAGTACTTC
TRBV6-5	once	TRBJ2-5	-	CASSTGIETQYF	TGTGCCAGCAGTACAGGGATAGAGACCCAGTACTTC
TRBV5-4	-	TRBJ2-1	TRBD2	CASSLGGLAGNEQFF	TGTGCCAGCAGCTTGGGGGGACTAGCGGGCAATGAGCAGTTCTTC
TRBV28	-	TRBJ2-2	TRBD1	CASSLFSGTGGTTGELFF	TGTGCCAGCAGTTTATTCTCGGGGACAGGGGGGACCACCGGGGAGCTGTTTTTT
TRBV15	-	TRBJ2-2	TRBD1	CATSSPGQGDTGELFF	TGTGCCACCAGCAGTCCCGGACAGGGCGACACCGGGGAGCTGTTTTTT
TRBV2	-	TRBJ1-1	-	CAGLIARGTEAFF	TGTGCCGGCCTAATTGCTCGGGGCACTGAAGCTTTCTTT
TRBV7-9	-	TRBJ1-2	TRBD1	CASSSGTGTYGYTF	TGTGCCAGCAGCTCCGGGACAGGGACCTATGGCTACACCTTC
TRBV19	once	TRBJ2-1	TRBD2	CASSRTSGRSPAYNEQFF	TGTGCCAGTAGTAGGACTAGCGGGAGAAGTCCGGCATACAATGAGCAGTTCTTC
TRBV5-1	-	TRBJ2-1	TRBD2	CASSLAPGLAGPGVYNEQFF	TGCGCCAGCAGCTTGGCCCCGGGACTAGCGGGACCGGGGGTTTACAATGAGCAGTTCTTC
TRBV18	-	TRBJ2-7	-	CASSPYGGMGYEQYF	TGTGCCAGCTCGCCTTATGGGGGGATGGGTTACGAGCAGTACTTC
TRBV7-9	few	TRBJ1-2	-	CASSPRTGFGGYTF	TGTGCCAGCAGCCCGAGAACAGGGTTTGGTGGCTACACCTTC
TRBV30	-	TRBJ2-1	-	CAWSGDSSYNEQFF	TGTGCCTGGAGTGGGGACTCCTCCTACAATGAGCAGTTCTTC
TRBV13	-	TRBJ2-7	-	CASSPPGQLTYEQYF	TGTGCCAGCAGCCCCCCGGGACAACTCACCTACGAGCAGTACTTC
TRBV19	-	TRBJ2-1	TRBD2	CASKGTSGRYNEQFF	TGTGCCAGTAAGGGGACTAGCGGGCGATACAATGAGCAGTTCTTC
TRBV19	-	TRBJ1-1	-	CASSTVPRDTEAFF	TGTGCCAGTAGTACGGTCCCTCGGGACACTGAAGCTTTCTTT
TRBV9	-	TRBJ2-1	-	CASSPQGNEQFF	TGTGCCAGCAGCCCCCAGGGGAATGAGCAGTTCTTC
TRBV19	-	TRBJ2-3	-	CASSGGTRGEQYF	TGTGCCAGTAGTGGCGGGACTCGAGGAGAGCAGTATTTT
TRBV25-1	-	TRBJ2-7	-	CASSESGGYEQYF	TGTGCCAGCAGTGAATCCGGAGGCTACGAGCAGTACTTC
TRBV4-2	-	TRBJ1-3	-	CASSQDGFKGVSTGNTIYF	TGTGCCAGCAGCCAAGATGGATTTAAGGGGGTGTCTACTGGAAACACCATATATTTT
TRBV5-1	-	TRBJ2-1	TRBD2	CASSLGLAVYNEQFF	TGCGCCAGCAGCTTGGGTCTAGCGGTATACAATGAGCAGTTCTTC
TRBV25-1	-	TRBJ2-1	-	CASSEFEGGEQFF	TGTGCCAGCAGTGAATTTGAGGGGGGGGAGCAGTTCTTC
TRBV12-5	-	TRBJ2-1	TRBD2	CASGLATRLAGPPSLYNEQFF	TGTGCTAGTGGTTTGGCTACCAGACTAGCGGGACCCCCCTCGTTGTACAATGAGCAGTTCTTC
TRBV14	few	TRBJ1-1	-	CASSQAGMNTEAFF	TGTGCCAGCAGCCAAGCAGGGATGAACACTGAAGCTTTCTTT
TRBV7-2	-	TRBJ2-2	-	CASSLGATNTGELFF	TGTGCCAGCAGCTTAGGAGCAACTAACACCGGGGAGCTGTTTTTT
TRBV5-1	-	TRBJ2-1	TRBD2	CASSPLAGGKGEQFF	TGCGCCAGCAGTCCACTAGCGGGGGGAAAAGGTGAGCAGTTCTTC
TRBV7-9	-	TRBJ2-7	-	CATQDATNYEQYF	TGTGCCACCCAGGATGCTACAAACTACGAGCAGTACTTC
TRBV27	-	TRBJ2-3	-	CASSFYKTDTDTQYF	TGTGCCAGCAGTTTCTACAAGACAGACACAGATACGCAGTATTTT
TRBV5-1	-	TRBJ2-1	TRBD2	CASSFSGSAFNEQFF	TGCGCCAGCAGCTTTAGCGGGAGTGCTTTCAATGAGCAGTTCTTC
TRBV28	-	TRBJ2-7	TRBD1	CASSTGDSSYEQYF	TGTGCCAGCTCTACAGGGGATAGCTCCTACGAGCAGTACTTC
TRBV27	-	TRBJ2-7	TRBD1	CASSFRTGSYEQYF	TGTGCCAGCAGTTTCCGGACAGGGTCCTACGAGCAGTACTTC
TRBV28	-	TRBJ1-2	-	CATRSGGVPTNYGYTF	TGTGCCACCCGTAGTGGAGGGGTCCCAACTAACTATGGCTACACCTTC
TRBV5-1	-	TRBJ2-2	TRBD2	CASSLLAGGTGELFF	TGCGCCAGCAGCTTACTAGCGGGAGGCACCGGGGAGCTGTTTTTT
TRBV29-1	-	TRBJ2-4	-	CSVENAAKNIQYF	TGCAGCGTTGAGAATGCGGCCAAAAACATTCAGTACTTC
TRBV6-1	-	TRBJ2-5	TRBD2	CASRPAGPETQYF	TGTGCCAGCAGGCCAGCGGGGCCCGAGACCCAGTACTTC
TRBV4-3	-	TRBJ1-2	TRBD1	CASSQARTGIGRTF	TGCGCCAGCAGCCAAGCACGGACAGGGATAGGTCGCACCTTC